Below are 14 T cell receptor beta chains sequenced from a single sample in a study of T cells after yellow fever vaccination. TCRdb redid the calling of the 5' RACE reads with MiXCR, one entry per CDR3 protein. The sample includes 300,000 or so distinct CDR3 sequences, 10% to 15% of them seen just once. Sample: CD4+ T cells sorted from PBMCs, taken 45 days after the yellow fever booster vaccination. The source of these receptors is a man aged 25 to 40 who received the YFV17D yellow fever vaccine.

The sample holds a few counts of this clonotype. The J gene is TRBJ2-1, the V gene TRBV29-1; 12 bases agree with TRBD2. Trimming took 6 bases from V and 2 from J; bases not matched to a gene: 2. Germline V gene lookup returns CDR1 SQVTM and CDR2 ANQGSEA. CDR3 length: 14 amino acids. CDR3 bases: TGCAGCGTGACTAGCGGGGGCACCTACAATGAGCAGTTCTTC. It encodes CSVTSGGTYNEQFF.

The sample holds a few counts of this clonotype. V is TRBV9 and J is TRBJ1-1, with 10 bases identical to TRBD1. CDR3 size: 13 residues. Trimming cost V 3 bases and J 7 bases; bases outside gene matches: 3. Germline lookup yields CDR1 SGDLS and CDR2 YYNGEE. CDR3 region: CASSGGQGVEAFF. The CDR3, as DNA: TGTGCCAGCAGCGGCGGACAGGGGGTTGAAGCTTTCTTT.

The chain recombines TRBV20-1 with TRBJ2-3; tentatively, D is TRBD1 or TRBD2 (5 bases each). The V end lost 2 bases, the J end lost 4 bases, and 7 bases lay between the germline ends. The CDR3 totals 12 residues. Germline CDR1 and CDR2: DFQATT and SNEGSKA (reference sequence). Here the CDR3 DNA reads TGCAGTGCTAGACGAGGGGCAGATACGCAGTATTTT. Amino acids: CSARRGADTQYF.

The chain has TRBV7-2 and TRBJ2-7; D is uncertain. V was clipped by 5 bases and J by 9 bases, with 11 bases between them. CDR1 is SGHTA, CDR2 FQGNSA, per germline. CDR3 length: 11 amino acids. CDR3 sequence: CASSTLDGQYF. The CDR3 nucleotides are TGTGCCAGCAGCACCCTGGACGGGCAGTACTTC.

In its sample, this clonotype was seen a few times. The chain uses TRBV7-8 and TRBJ2-1; D unresolved. CDR3 length: 14 residues. Germline CDR1 is SGHVS and CDR2 is FQNEAQ. Trimming took 7 bases from V and 0 from J, leaving 10 bases between them. CDR3: CASNPGSSYNEQFF. CDR3 sequence (DNA): TGTGCCAGCAACCCCGGCAGCTCCTACAATGAGCAGTTCTTC.

This clonotype came up a few times. The J gene is TRBJ1-4, the V gene TRBV6-1; D unresolved. The ends were cut back, 4 bases at V and 4 bases at J, with 13 bases in the middle. Germline V lookup: CDR1 MNHNS, CDR2 SASEGT. This CDR3 has 15 residues. CDR3 region: CASSVGPHYNEKLFF. For the CDR3, the DNA is TGTGCCAGCAGTGTTGGACCGCACTATAATGAAAAACTGTTTTTT.

The V and J genes are TRBV12-3 or TRBV12-4 and TRBJ2-4; D not resolved. This CDR3 contains 15 residues. V lost 4 bases and J 1 base, leaving 11 bases between the germline ends. This CDR3 is CASSSGVGAKNIQYF. In nucleotides, the CDR3 is TGTGCCAGCAGTTCGGGCGTGGGGGCCAAAAACATTCAGTACTTC.

This sequence joins TRBV5-4 and TRBJ2-1; 7 bases match TRBD2. Germline loops: CDR1 SGHNT, CDR2 YYREEE (reference sequence). V gave up 4 bases and J gave up 5 bases; unmatched junction bases: 12. CDR3 length: 16 residues. CDR3 region: CASSPRGGRPNNEQFF. The CDR3 coding sequence is TGTGCCAGCAGCCCACGCGGCGGGAGACCGAACAATGAGCAGTTCTTC.

This clonotype was counted only a few times. This chain connects TRBV12-3 or TRBV12-4 to TRBJ2-1, with 10 bases fitting TRBD2. CDR3 size: 16 residues. The V segment lost 1 base and the J segment 9 bases; nucleotides outside the gene matches: 9. CDR3 nucleotides: TGTGCCAGCAGTTTAGGGGGGCTAGCGGGAGAAGGTGAGCAGTTCTTC. Protein product: CASSLGGLAGEGEQFF.

In this sample, this clonotype turned up a few times. This chain connects TRBV6-5 to TRBJ1-6, with D unresolved. V dropped 0 bases and J dropped 13 bases, with 10 bases sitting between them. The CDR3 extends over 13 amino acids. Germline V gene sequence: CDR1 MNHEY, CDR2 SVGAGI. CDR3 coding DNA: TGTGCCAGCAGTTACTCGCGGGTTGGCCCCCTCCACTTT. Protein: CASSYSRVGPLHF.

V is TRBV7-9 and J is TRBJ2-4, with 10 bases aligning to TRBD1. The V gene's germline CDR1 is SEHNR and CDR2 FQNEAQ (reference sequence). The CDR3 sequence is 14 residues long. The V segment lost 4 bases and the J segment 7 bases; nucleotides outside the gene matches: 4. CDR3 bases: TGTGCCAGCAGCTCAGACAGGGGGCCCAACATTCAGTACTTC. Protein product: CASSSDRGPNIQYF.

In this sample, this clonotype turned up many times. This sequence joins TRBV4-3 and TRBJ2-5; the match to TRBD2 covers 7 bases. Trimming at V came to 0 bases and at J to 4 bases, leaving 8 bases not matched to a gene. Germline CDR1 reads LGHNA; CDR2 reads YSLEER. The CDR3 extends over 16 amino acids. The CDR3 sequence: CASSQEGGSGGETQYF. CDR3 sequence (DNA): TGCGCCAGCAGCCAAGAAGGCGGGAGTGGCGGAGAGACCCAGTACTTC.

The CDR3: CSAREYGVESTDTQYF. The CDR3 DNA reads as TGCAGTGCTAGGGAGTATGGTGTGGAAAGCACAGATACGCAGTATTTT. V and J are TRBV20-1 and TRBJ2-3; no clear D gene. V was clipped by 3 bases and J by 0 bases, with 16 bases between them. The germline V gene encodes CDR1 DFQATT and CDR2 SNEGSKA (reference sequence). CDR3 size: 16 residues.

This clonotype was observed many times. This chain uses TRBV20-1 with TRBJ2-1, with a tentative D call TRBD2 (6 bases). Trimming removed 5 bases at V and 0 bases at J, with 14 bases between. Per germline, CDR1 DFQATT and CDR2 SNEGSKA (reference sequence). CDR3 size: 15 residues. The CDR3 DNA is TGCAGTGCTGGTGTCTCGACTAGCTCCTACAATGAGCAGTTCTTC. It codes for CSAGVSTSSYNEQFF.